This T cell receptor (beta chain) derives from a study of blood T cell repertoires in COVID-19. Study context: The cDNA or gDNA used as material had been derived from T cells, B-cell-depleted T cells, or PBMCs.

Germline CDR1 SGHAT, CDR2 FQNNGV. V lost 2 bases, J lost 3 bases, and 5 bases stayed unmatched. This CDR3 has 15 amino acids. Under the authors' procedure: Reference gene primer amplification in the assay estimated nucleated cell counts. Profiled with immunoSEQ multiplex PCR; TCRdb holds only in-frame clones, not every one. Clone size and the V and J calls come from that table; the DNA yielded D and trimming. The sample lists 100,000 or so clones; around 76% were seen once. Material for sequencing was peripheral blood. This sequence joins TRBV11-2 and TRBJ2-7, with TRBD1 matching over 9 bases. This sequence originates from a man aged 80 or over with acute or convalescent COVID-19. The CDR3 DNA is TGTGCCAGCAGCTTACCACAGGGGGCTAGCTACGAGCAGTACTTC. Amino acid sequence: CASSLPQGASYEQYF.